The entry below gives a single T cell receptor (beta chain) sequence along with its context. The data derive from a study of blood T cell repertoires in COVID-19. Study-wide context: Collection of acute and convalescent COVID-19 samples took place in the United States, Italy and Spain. PBMCs, B-cell-depleted T cells, or T cells were the source of the cDNA or gDNA that made up the material.

As handled by the study authors: Amplification with reference gene primers provided the estimates of nucleated cell counts. TCRdb's table, derived via immunoSEQ multiplex PCR, lists solely in-frame clones and lacks some. V and J calls plus clone size are reproduced from that table; the DNA served to infer D and trimming. The table shows about 170,000 clones, with over 75% occurring only once. Seattle patients were enrolled while actively infected and followed longitudinally. With 1 base removed from V and 5 bases from J, the gap between germline ends came to 18 bases. The CDR3 spans 16 residues. In germline, CDR1 is SGHRS, CDR2 YFSETQ.

The TCR comes from a man older than 75 with COVID-19, enrolled during active disease. This chain connects TRBV5-1 to TRBJ1-2, with a possible D match to TRBD1 (5 bases). The material sequenced was peripheral blood. CDR3 in DNA: TGCGCCAGCAGCTTGATTAGCGGCAGGGTCTCGTATGGCTACACCTTC. Translated: CASSLISGRVSYGYTF.